One and the same sample provided the 5 T cell receptor beta chains below, sequenced in a study of T cells in Graves' hyperthyroidism and ophthalmopathy. Authors of the study amplified TCR beta CDR3 regions from RNA transcripts. The HTBI primer set served for first-round RT-PCR of the TCR CDR3. TCRdb recomputed calls from the multiplex PCR reads with MiXCR, one row per CDR3 protein. This sample carries about 570,000 distinct CDR3 sequences, around 46% of them seen once, and the ten largest clones take around 20%. Sequencing input: peripheral blood or thyroid tissue (not recorded which). Receptors originate from an adult woman with Graves' disease, either hyperthyroidism or ophthalmopathy (not recorded which).

The chain couples TRBV2 to TRBJ1-2, with D possibly being TRBD1 (5 bases). Germline V lookup: CDR1 SNHLY, CDR2 FYNNEI. Trimming took off 6 bases at V and 1 base at J, with 18 bases between the two ends. This CDR3 contains 16 residues. As DNA, the CDR3 is TGTGCCAGCAGAGCCCGGGGGAGGGACCGTAACTATGGCTACACCTTC. As protein: CASRARGRDRNYGYTF.

This clonotype appeared many times. The V gene is TRBV5-1, the J gene TRBJ2-2; 8 bases agree with TRBD1. The CDR3 sequence is 15 residues long. The junction had 7 bases not matched to a gene; V was cut back by 3 bases and J by 6 bases. The germline CDR1 and CDR2 sequences are SGHRS and YFSETQ. The CDR3 spells CASSYRQGNPGELFF. The CDR3, as DNA: TGCGCCAGCAGCTATCGACAGGGGAATCCCGGGGAGCTGTTTTTT.

This chain links TRBV5-6 with TRBJ1-2; D is ambiguous. The CDR3 is 13 residues long. Germline assignment: CDR1 SGHDT and CDR2 YYEEEE. Trimming removed 4 bases from V and 6 bases from J, with 13 bases in between. The CDR3 here is CASSVGDGDGYTF. As DNA, the CDR3 is TGTGCCAGCAGCGTGGGAGACGGGGATGGCTACACCTTC.

This clonotype was picked up many times. V and J are TRBV11-2 and TRBJ2-7, with TRBD1 as a possible D gene (6 bases). The CDR3 has 14 amino acids. Germline V CDR1 and CDR2: SGHAT, FQNNGV. Deletions cut 7 bases from V and 0 bases from J, with 13 bases between. CDR3 coding DNA: TGTGCCAGCACCCTGCTACAGGGCTCCTACGAGCAGTACTTC. Its protein is CASTLLQGSYEQYF.

This clonotype was seen more than once but under ten times. J is TRBJ1-3 and V is TRBV10-3; D is possibly TRBD1 (5 bases). Germline assignment: CDR1 ENHRY and CDR2 SYGVKD. The CDR3 has 14 residues. V gave up 5 bases and J gave up 3 bases, with 11 bases separating them. CDR3 protein: CAISLGPRGNTIYF. CDR3 nucleotide sequence: TGTGCCATCAGTCTGGGGCCTCGTGGAAACACCATATATTTT.